A selection of T cell receptor beta chains follows, all from one sample in a study of long-term antiretroviral therapy in people with HIV. This table comes from immunoSEQ multiplex PCR, and its TCRdb copy is limited to in-frame clones, with some not included. The sample carries roughly 25,000 clones, roughly four fifths recorded once. The specimen was unsorted PBMCs, collected 1.1 years before starting antiretroviral therapy. All receptors derive from a woman between 25 and 40 years old with HIV. CDR3s include the opening cysteine and the closing phenylalanine or tryptophan. The order of the fields is V gene, CDR3 length, clone size, D gene, J gene, CDR3 DNA, CDR3 protein. A D gene is named only where the DNA matches it firmly. Expanded clones get a size class; other rows say once, few or many, or leave the size out.

>TRBV4-1|15|NA|NA|TRBJ1-5
TGCGCCAGCAGCCAAGGCAGCCCCGGGGATCAGCCCCAGCATTTT
CASSQGSPGDQPQHF
>TRBV27|15|NA|TRBD1|TRBJ1-1
TGTGCCAGCAGTTGGTACAGGGGGCTCGGCACTGAAGCTTTCTTT
CASSWYRGLGTEAFF
>TRBV5-1|14|NA|NA|TRBJ1-2
TGCGCCAGCAGCGCCGGGACAAATAACTATGGCTACACCTTC
CASSAGTNNYGYTF
>TRBV11-2|16|once|NA|TRBJ2-1
TGTGCCAGCAGCCCCCGAGGGCTGAGCTCCTACAATGAGCAGTTCTTC
CASSPRGLSSYNEQFF
>TRBV29-1|14|NA|NA|TRBJ1-1
TGCAGCGCCCGCGGGGGGCAGATGAACACTGAAGCTTTCTTT
CSARGGQMNTEAFF
>TRBV5-6|14|NA|TRBD1|TRBJ2-7
TGTGCCAGCAGCTTCGTAACAGGGGTTCAGGAGCAGTACTTC
CASSFVTGVQEQYF
>TRBV10-2|14|once|TRBD1|TRBJ1-2
TGCGCCAGCACCCTGGACAGGGCGACCTATGGCTACACCTTC
CASTLDRATYGYTF
>TRBV5-6|14|once|NA|TRBJ1-1
TGTGCCAGCAGCTTCGGGGAATTGAACACTGAAGCTTTCTTT
CASSFGELNTEAFF
>TRBV30|13|NA|TRBD2|TRBJ2-7
TGTGCCTGGAGTCCCGGGGGGGCCTACGAGCAGTACTTC
CAWSPGGAYEQYF
>TRBV9|16|NA|TRBD2|TRBJ2-1
TGTGCCAGCAGCGTTCCGCTAGCGGGGGGGAAGTATGAGCAGTTCTTC
CASSVPLAGGKYEQFF
>TRBV7-8|14|NA|NA|TRBJ2-3
TGTGCCAGCAGGCCTCGACAGTACACAGATACGCAGTATTTT
CASRPRQYTDTQYF
>TRBV9|14|NA|NA|TRBJ1-1
TGTGCCAGCAGCAGACCCGCAGAGAACACTGAAGCTTTCTTT
CASSRPAENTEAFF
>TRBV5-5|15|NA|TRBD1|TRBJ1-5
TGTGCCAGCAGCGAAGGGACAGCGTTCAATCAGCCCCAGCATTTT
CASSEGTAFNQPQHF
>TRBV6-1|15|once|NA|TRBJ2-3
TGTGCCAGCAGTGAAAGGGCAGGGGAGACAGATACGCAGTATTTT
CASSERAGETDTQYF
>TRBV27|15|once|TRBD1|TRBJ2-5
TGTGCCAGCAGTTCCGGGACAGGGGGCGCGGAGACCCAGTACTTC
CASSSGTGGAETQYF
>TRBV7-3|16|NA|TRBD2|TRBJ2-3
TGTGCCAGCAGCTTATCGGGGGGGGCCAGCGCAGATACGCAGTATTTT
CASSLSGGASADTQYF
>TRBV2|14|once|TRBD1|TRBJ2-7
TGTGCCAGCAGGGCCAGGACAGGGAACGACGAGCAGTACTTC
CASRARTGNDEQYF
>TRBV6-1|15|NA|TRBD1|TRBJ1-6
TGTGCCAGCAGTGAAGCGATGGGACAGAGACTCCTACTCCACTTT
CASSEAMGQRLLLHF
>TRBV9|14|once|TRBD1|TRBJ2-3
TGTGCCAGCAGCGCACAGGGGGCGTCAGATACGCAGTATTTT
CASSAQGASDTQYF
>TRBV10-3|12|NA|NA|TRBJ2-1
TGTGCCATCAGTGGCACCTACAATGAGCAGTTCTTC
CAISGTYNEQFF
>TRBV12-1|20|NA|NA|TRBJ2-1
TGTGCCAGCAGCTTGCCGCCCGGGACTAGCGGGGGGGTATCCTACAATGAGCAGTTCTTC
CASSLPPGTSGGVSYNEQFF
>TRBV5-6|15|NA|NA|TRBJ1-1
TGTGCCAGCAGCGCCTGGACGGCGCAGACCATTGAAGCTTTCTTT
CASSAWTAQTIEAFF
>TRBV4-1|14|few|NA|TRBJ2-5
TGCGCCAGCAGCCAACAGGGTCTGGGGGAGACCCAGTACTTC
CASSQQGLGETQYF
>TRBV11-2|13|NA|NA|TRBJ2-1
TGTGCCAGCAGAGGACCGAGGGGGTATGAGCAGTTCTTC
CASRGPRGYEQFF
>TRBV15|17|NA|TRBD2|TRBJ2-1
TGTGCCACCAGCAGAGATGGGCCTGGCGGGGGGGCGGATGAGCAGTTCTTC
CATSRDGPGGGADEQFF
>TRBV14|15|NA|NA|TRBJ1-6
TGTGCCAGCAGCCGGCAACAGGGTTGGAATTCACCCCTCCACTTT
CASSRQQGWNSPLHF
>TRBV15|19|NA|TRBD1|TRBJ2-4
TGTGCCACCAGCAGGCGACAGGGGGCATGGATTTACGGCAAAAACATTCAGTACTTC
CATSRRQGAWIYGKNIQYF
>TRBV5-5|16|NA|TRBD1|TRBJ1-5
TGTGCCAGCAGCTTCTGGGACAGGGATAGCAATCAGCCCCAGCATTTT
CASSFWDRDSNQPQHF
>TRBV5-6|15|NA|TRBD1|TRBJ1-2
TGTGCCAGCAGCTTTTGGGACAGGCCTAACTATGGCTACACCTTC
CASSFWDRPNYGYTF
>TRBV18|13|NA|NA|TRBJ1-1
TGTGCCAGCTCACCGTCCAGGGAGATTGAAGCTTTCTTT
CASSPSREIEAFF
>TRBV5-6|14|NA|NA|TRBJ1-4
TGTGCCAGCAGTTTGCAGGGTGTGGATGAAAAACTGTTTTTT
CASSLQGVDEKLFF
>TRBV11-3|16|few|TRBD2|TRBJ2-2
TGTGCCAGCAGCCCACCGGGACTAGGGAACACCGGGGAGCTGTTTTTT
CASSPPGLGNTGELFF
>TRBV7-8|16|NA|TRBD2|TRBJ2-5
TGTGCCAGCAGCTCCGGACTAGCGGGGGGACAAGAGACCCAGTACTTC
CASSSGLAGGQETQYF
>TRBV9|14|NA|NA|TRBJ2-7
TGTGCCAGCAGCGTAGGGGACCAATCCTACGAGCAGTACTTC
CASSVGDQSYEQYF
>TRBV29-1|12|NA|NA|TRBJ1-2
TGCAGCGTTGAGGGGCAGGGTGGCGGCTACACCTTC
CSVEGQGGGYTF
>TRBV10-3|14|NA|NA|TRBJ2-1
TGTGCCATCAGTGGGGTGACAGACCACAATGAGCAGTTCTTC
CAISGVTDHNEQFF
>TRBV14|14|NA|NA|TRBJ1-1
TGTGCCAGCAGCCCCCCTGGGACGGGCAGGGGAGCTTTCTTT
CASSPPGTGRGAFF
>TRBV15|20|NA|NA|TRBJ1-5
TGTGCCACCAGCAGAGATCGCGGGTCGGTAGGAGGGTTAAGTAATCAGCCCCAGCATTTT
CATSRDRGSVGGLSNQPQHF
>TRBV27|13|NA|NA|TRBJ2-1
TGTGCCAGCAGTTTTGGGACATACAATGAGCAGTTCTTC
CASSFGTYNEQFF
>TRBV30|15|NA|TRBD1|TRBJ1-5
TGTGCCTGGAGTTCCCGGGACAGGGGGAATCAGCCCCAGCATTTT
CAWSSRDRGNQPQHF
>TRBV2|18|NA|NA|TRBJ2-6
TGTGCCAGCAGTGAGTTTCACAGGGTCCCCTCTGGGGCCAACGTCCTGACTTTC
CASSEFHRVPSGANVLTF
>TRBV5-6|16|NA|NA|TRBJ1-1
TGTGCCAGCAGCTTGGCCATGGAGGGGGTGAACACTGAAGCTTTCTTT
CASSLAMEGVNTEAFF
>TRBV20-1|11|NA|TRBD1|TRBJ2-5
TGCAGTGCTGAGGGGGCTGAGACCCAGTACTTC
CSAEGAETQYF
>TRBV11-2|14|once|NA|TRBJ1-3
TGTGCCAGCAGTTCCTCGGGGATGAGCCACACCATATATTTT
CASSSSGMSHTIYF
>TRBV2|14|NA|NA|TRBJ2-5
TGTGCCAGCAGTGAACAAAGGGGTTGGGAGACCCAGTACTTC
CASSEQRGWETQYF
>TRBV5-4|16|once|TRBD2|TRBJ2-2
TGTGCCAGCAGCCTCGCTAGCGGGGGGAACACCGGGGAGCTGTTTTTT
CASSLASGGNTGELFF
>TRBV5-1|16|NA|NA|TRBJ2-5
TGCGCCAGCAGCTTGTCGGCAGGGGTGGGTGGAGAGACCCAGTACTTC
CASSLSAGVGGETQYF
>TRBV9|14|NA|TRBD1|TRBJ1-6
TGTGCCAGCAGCGGGGACAGGGTCAATTCACCCCTCCACTTT
CASSGDRVNSPLHF
>TRBV9|14|NA|NA|TRBJ2-5
TGTGCCAGCAGCGCCGGGGCTACGATAGAGACCCAGTACTTC
CASSAGATIETQYF
>TRBV7-6|13|NA|NA|TRBJ2-1
TGTGCCAGCAGCAGCCCATGGGGGAGTGAGCAGTTCTTC
CASSSPWGSEQFF
>TRBV30|13|NA|NA|TRBJ1-1
TGTGCCTGGAGACCTCAGGGAAACACTGAAGCTTTCTTT
CAWRPQGNTEAFF
>TRBV2|15|NA|NA|TRBJ2-4
TGTGCCAGCAGTGTCCTGACCTTGGGAGGAAACATTCAGTACTTC
CASSVLTLGGNIQYF
>TRBV5-1|15|NA|NA|TRBJ1-3
TGCGCCAGCAGCTTGGGGGTGAGCTCTGGAAACACCATATATTTT
CASSLGVSSGNTIYF
>TRBV19|13|NA|NA|TRBJ1-4
TGTGCCAGGGGCGGACAGCGTAATGAAAAACTGTTTTTT
CARGGQRNEKLFF
>TRBV29-1|14|NA|NA|TRBJ1-3
TGCAGCGCCGAAAAAGCAGGGGCTGGAAACACCATATATTTT
CSAEKAGAGNTIYF
>TRBV9|15|NA|TRBD1|TRBJ1-2
TGTGCCAGCAGCAGGCAGGGGGCGAGCGACTATGGCTACACCTTC
CASSRQGASDYGYTF
>TRBV29-1|12|NA|NA|TRBJ1-2
TGCAGCGTGATACGGGGGAGCTCTGGCTACACCTTC
CSVIRGSSGYTF
>TRBV5-1|16|few|TRBD1|TRBJ1-1
TGCGCCAGCAGGCGGAGACAGGGGGGGATGAACACTGAAGCTTTCTTT
CASRRRQGGMNTEAFF
>TRBV6-6|15|NA|NA|TRBJ2-2
TGTGCCAGCAGTTACTCGAGTCAGCCCACCGGGGAGCTGTTTTTT
CASSYSSQPTGELFF